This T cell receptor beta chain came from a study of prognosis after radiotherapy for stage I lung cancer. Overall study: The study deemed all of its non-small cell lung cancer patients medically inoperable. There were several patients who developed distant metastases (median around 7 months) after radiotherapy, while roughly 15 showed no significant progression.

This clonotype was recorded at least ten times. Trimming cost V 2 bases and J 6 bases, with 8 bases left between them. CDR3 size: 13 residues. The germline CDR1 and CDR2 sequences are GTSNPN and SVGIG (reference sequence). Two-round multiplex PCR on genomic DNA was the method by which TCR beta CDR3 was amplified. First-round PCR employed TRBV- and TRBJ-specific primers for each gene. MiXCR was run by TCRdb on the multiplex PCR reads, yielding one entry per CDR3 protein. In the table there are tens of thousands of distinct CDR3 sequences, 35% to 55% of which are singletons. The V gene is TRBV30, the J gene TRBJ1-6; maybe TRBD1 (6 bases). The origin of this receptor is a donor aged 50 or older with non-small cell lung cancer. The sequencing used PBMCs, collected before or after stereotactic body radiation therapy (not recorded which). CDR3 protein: CAWSPRGNSPLHF. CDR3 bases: TGTGCCTGGAGTCCCAGGGGTAATTCACCCCTCCACTTT.